This T cell receptor beta chain came from a study of metastatic and nonmetastatic thyroid tumors. Study summary: Across blood and tumor or nodule tissue, repertoires from malignant and benign thyroid patients were compared with one another.

Original data processing: To classify distant metastasis in papillary thyroid cancer, a model was built from CDR3 differences across clinicopathological groups. TCRdb reassembled clones from the PCR reads with MiXCR. What appears here as the V and J calls and clone size reflects TCRdb's work, not the paper's. The sample includes under 20,000 clones, approximately 28% of them seen just once. The CDR3 totals 14 residues. The V gene's germline CDR1 is SGHRS and CDR2 YFSETQ. Unmatched junction bases numbered 5, after V lost 7 bases and J lost 3 bases. Each patient went into thyroid surgery without having received any treatment. Whole-study results and caveats: Malignant tumors reportedly showed significantly higher TCR beta diversity than benign nodules in both blood and tumor.

By share of the sample, this clone is medium-sized. No antigen is known for it. The material sequenced was tumor tissue. V is TRBV5-1 and J is TRBJ1-5; 9 bases line up with TRBD1. The sequence was obtained from a male donor with papillary thyroid cancer or a benign thyroid nodule (not recorded which). Some clones in this sample may be carry-over from other donors' samples. The CDR3 DNA is TGCGCCAGCGTGACAGGGGGAAACAATCAGCCCCAGCATTTT. Protein sequence: CASVTGGNNQPQHF.